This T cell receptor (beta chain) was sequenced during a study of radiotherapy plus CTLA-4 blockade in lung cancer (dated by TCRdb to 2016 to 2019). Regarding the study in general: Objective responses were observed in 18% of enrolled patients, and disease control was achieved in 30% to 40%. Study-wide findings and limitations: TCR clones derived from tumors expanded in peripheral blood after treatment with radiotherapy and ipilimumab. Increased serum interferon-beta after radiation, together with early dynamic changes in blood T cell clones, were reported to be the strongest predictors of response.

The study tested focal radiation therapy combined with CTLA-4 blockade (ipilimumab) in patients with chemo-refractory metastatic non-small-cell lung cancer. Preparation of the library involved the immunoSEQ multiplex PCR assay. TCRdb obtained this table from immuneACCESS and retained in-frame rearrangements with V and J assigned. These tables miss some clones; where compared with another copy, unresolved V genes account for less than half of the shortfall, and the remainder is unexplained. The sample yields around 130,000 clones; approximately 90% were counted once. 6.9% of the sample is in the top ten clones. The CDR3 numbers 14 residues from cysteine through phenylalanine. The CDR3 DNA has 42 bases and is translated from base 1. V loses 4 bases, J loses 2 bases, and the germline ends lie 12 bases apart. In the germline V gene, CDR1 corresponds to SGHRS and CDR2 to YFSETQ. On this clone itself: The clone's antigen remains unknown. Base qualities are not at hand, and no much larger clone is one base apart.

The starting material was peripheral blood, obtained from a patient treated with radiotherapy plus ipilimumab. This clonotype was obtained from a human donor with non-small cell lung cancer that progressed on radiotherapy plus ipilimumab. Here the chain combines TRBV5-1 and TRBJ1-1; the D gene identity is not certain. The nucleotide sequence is TGCGCCAGCAGCCCCACGCCCCCAAACACTGAAGCTTTCTTT. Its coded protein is CASSPTPPNTEAFF.